The rows below give T cell receptor beta chains drawn from one sample of a study of Graves' ophthalmopathy and Graves' hyperthyroidism. From the multiplex PCR reads, TCRdb called clonotypes with MiXCR, one entry per CDR3 protein. The sample has over 500,000 distinct CDR3 sequences, over 20% seen once. The sample consisted of peripheral blood. These receptor sequences come from a woman in her late teens or twenties with stable Graves' hyperthyroidism. Some clones in this sample may be carry-over from other donors' samples. CDR3s include the opening cysteine and the closing phenylalanine or tryptophan. The D gene is left open where the match is weak. Not all rows give a size; the values are once, few, many and, for expanded clones, a class.

J gene | clone size | V gene | D gene | CDR3 protein | CDR3 DNA
TRBJ1-1 | many | TRBV27 | . | CASRRREFTEAFF | TGTGCCAGCAGAAGACGGGAGTTCACTGAAGCTTTCTTT
TRBJ1-5 | many | TRBV6-1 | . | CASSEAAGVSNQPQHF | TGTGCCAGCAGTGAAGCGGCAGGGGTGAGCAATCAGCCCCAGCATTTT
TRBJ1-5 | many | TRBV6-1 | TRBD1 | CASSPDRESNQPQHF | TGTGCCAGCAGTCCGGACAGGGAGAGCAATCAGCCCCAGCATTTT
TRBJ1-2 | . | TRBV6-1 | . | CASSEAPGAGSGYTF | TGTGCCAGCAGTGAAGCGCCAGGGGCCGGGAGTGGCTACACCTTC
TRBJ2-5 | . | TRBV12-3/TRBV12-4 | TRBD1 | CASRTGSTGEETQYF | TGTGCCAGCAGAACCGGAAGTACAGGGGAAGAGACCCAGTACTTC
TRBJ1-2 | few | TRBV7-9 | . | CASSLDGEYGYTF | TGTGCCAGCAGTCTGGACGGGGAGTATGGCTACACCTTC
TRBJ2-7 | many | TRBV5-1 | . | CATSPGNYEQYF | TGCGCCACCTCCCCGGGGAACTACGAGCAGTACTTC
TRBJ2-2 | . | TRBV6-1 | . | CASRDSGATGELFF | TGTGCCAGTCGGGACTCAGGGGCCACCGGGGAGCTGTTTTTT
TRBJ2-2 | many | TRBV2 | . | CASSAEATGELSF | TGTGCCAGCAGTGCGGAGGCCACCGGGGAGCTGTCTTTT
TRBJ2-7 | . | TRBV28 | . | CASLSSWGGSYEQYF | TGTGCCAGCCTCTCTTCTTGGGGGGGCAGTTACGAGCAGTACTTC
TRBJ2-7 | . | TRBV28 | TRBD1 | CASSFLDREYEQYF | TGTGCCAGCAGTTTCCTTGACAGGGAATACGAGCAGTACTTC
TRBJ1-2 | once | TRBV12-3/TRBV12-4 | TRBD1 | CASSPGQTGYTF | TGTGCCAGCAGCCCGGGACAGACCGGCTACACCTTC
TRBJ2-5 | . | TRBV5-1 | . | CASSLSTGLETQYF | TGCGCCAGCAGCTTGTCTACAGGGCTGGAGACCCAGTACTTC
TRBJ2-2 | many | TRBV6-5 | . | CASSYDLTTNTGELFF | TGTGCCAGCAGTTACGACCTGACAACGAACACCGGGGAGCTGTTTTTT
TRBJ1-1 | . | TRBV25-1 | . | CASSPRGSATEAFF | TGTGCCAGCAGCCCGAGGGGATCGGCCACTGAAGCTTTCTTT
TRBJ2-7 | few | TRBV20-1 | . | CSARGGPRSSYEQYF | TGCAGTGCTAGAGGAGGTCCCAGGAGCTCCTACGAGCAGTACTTC
TRBJ2-2 | many | TRBV11-2 | . | CASSWGPHTGELFF | TGTGCCAGCAGCTGGGGGCCGCACACCGGGGAGCTGTTTTTT
TRBJ2-7 | . | TRBV6-5 | . | CASSYADVRYEQYF | TGTGCCAGCAGTTACGCGGATGTACGCTACGAGCAGTACTTC
TRBJ2-7 | . | TRBV5-1 | TRBD1 | CASSKYQGQEDEQYF | TGCGCCAGCAGCAAGTATCAGGGACAGGAGGACGAGCAGTACTTC
TRBJ1-1 | many | TRBV29-1 | TRBD1 | CSAWGQGNTEAFF | TGCAGCGCTTGGGGACAGGGGAACACTGAAGCTTTCTTT
TRBJ1-1 | many | TRBV6-2/TRBV6-3 | TRBD1 | CASSYSGTGMNTEAFF | TGTGCCAGCAGTTACTCGGGGACAGGGATGAACACTGAAGCTTTCTTT
TRBJ2-7 | many | TRBV7-2 | . | CASSKGLGRDSYEQYF | TGTGCCAGCAGCAAAGGACTGGGACGGGACTCCTACGAGCAGTACTTC
TRBJ1-1 | once | TRBV24-1 | . | CATPDMAGTDAFF | TGTGCCACTCCAGACATGGCAGGCACTGACGCTTTCTTT
TRBJ1-4 | many | TRBV12-3/TRBV12-4 | TRBD1 | CASRPGGAFEKLFF | TGTGCCAGCAGGCCAGGGGGGGCGTTTGAAAAACTGTTTTTT
TRBJ1-1 | many | TRBV7-6 | TRBD1 | CASSLRDSYMNTEAFF | TGTGCCAGCAGCCTACGGGACAGTTACATGAACACTGAAGCTTTCTTT
TRBJ2-7 | many | TRBV10-3 | . | CAIDSGYEQYF | TGTGCCATCGATAGCGGCTACGAGCAGTACTTC
TRBJ2-7 | many | TRBV5-1 | . | CASRARSSYEQYF | TGCGCCAGCAGGGCCAGGAGCTCCTACGAGCAGTACTTC
TRBJ2-2 | few | TRBV6-1 | . | CASSGLGDTGELFF | TGTGCCAGCTCCGGCTTGGGGGACACCGGGGAGCTGTTTTTT
TRBJ1-5 | many | TRBV27 | . | CASSADGPDQPQHF | TGTGCCAGCAGTGCCGACGGACCCGATCAGCCCCAGCATTTT
TRBJ1-1 | many | TRBV2 | TRBD1 | CASSEVGRGRSTFF | TGTGCCAGCAGTGAAGTCGGGAGGGGGCGGTCGACTTTCTTT
TRBJ2-2 | many | TRBV7-9 | . | CASSSPTDGELFF | TGTGCCAGCAGCTCACCGACGGACGGGGAGCTGTTTTTT
TRBJ1-5 | . | TRBV19 | . | CASSLRRNGPQHF | TGTGCCAGTAGTCTCCGTAGGAATGGGCCCCAGCATTTT